The TCR beta chain under discussion was sequenced for a study of blood T cell repertoires in COVID-19. Profiling relied on immunoSEQ multiplex PCR, and the TCRdb table lists in-frame clones only, not all of them. The data show approximately 300,000 clones, roughly 90% seen once. The sequence was obtained from a man aged 25 to 40 with acute or convalescent COVID-19. Sequenced material: peripheral blood.

CDR3 nucleotide sequence: TGTGCCAGCAGCGTAGGTGGCGGGAGCGATGAGCAGTTCTTC. This encodes CASSVGGGSDEQFF. The rearrangement uses TRBV9 and TRBJ2-1, with 7 bases identical to TRBD2. CDR1 is SGDLS, CDR2 YYNGEE, per germline. The CDR3 has 14 amino acids. V lost 0 bases and J lost 8; bases outside the gene matches: 5.